The 26 T cell receptor beta chains listed next were all sequenced from one sample in a study of blood T cell repertoires in COVID-19. Only in-frame clones appear in the TCRdb table, and some are missing; sequencing was by immunoSEQ multiplex PCR. The sample carries 200,000 or so clones, approximately 84% recorded once. Sequencing input: peripheral blood. These TCRs come from a human donor with acute or convalescent COVID-19. The donor label of this sample is uncertain.

The J gene is TRBJ1-1, the V gene TRBV5-1, with D perhaps matching TRBD1 (5 bases). V lost 0 bases, J lost 0 bases, and 15 bases lay in between. The CDR3 covers 17 residues. Germline values: CDR1 SGHRS, CDR2 YFSETQ. CDR3 loop: CASSLGEGGVMNTEAFF. The CDR3 DNA sequence: TGCGCCAGCAGCTTGGGCGAAGGAGGGGTCATGAACACTGAAGCTTTCTTT.

This clone was counted at least ten times. This rearrangement joins TRBV6-1 to TRBJ2-2; 8 bases map to TRBD2. The junction had 9 bases not matched to a gene; V was cut back by 2 bases and J by 4 bases. The CDR3 contains 17 residues. Germline CDR1 and CDR2: MNHNS and SASEGT. This chain's CDR3 is CASSELASGGLTGELFF. The CDR3 DNA follows: TGTGCCAGCAGTGAATTGGCCAGCGGGGGCCTCACCGGGGAGCTGTTTTTT.

This clone came up once. The rearrangement uses TRBV6-1 and TRBJ1-2; D may be TRBD1 (5 bases). CDR1 and CDR2 (germline): MNHNS, SASEGT. V lost 1 base to trimming and J lost 2 bases, with 8 bases between them. The CDR3 is 14 amino acids. In nucleotides, the CDR3 is TGTGCCAGCAGTGAAGGGACACAGAACTATGGCTACACCTTC. As protein: CASSEGTQNYGYTF.

The chain joins TRBV19 to TRBJ2-1; the D gene is possibly TRBD2 (5 bases). Germline V gene sequence: CDR1 LNHDA, CDR2 SQIVND (reference sequence). V lost 4 bases and J lost 0, with 10 bases in between. The length of the CDR3 is 15 residues. The chain's CDR3 is CASSTEVSSYNEQFF. DNA for the CDR3: TGTGCCAGTAGTACGGAGGTGAGCTCCTACAATGAGCAGTTCTTC. The whole variable domain, filled in from reference TRBV19 and TRBJ2-1, reads DGGITQSPKYLFRKEGQNVTLSCEQNLNHDAMYWYRQDPGQGLRLIYYSQIVNDFQKGDIAEGYSVSREKKESFPLTVTSAQKNPTAFYLCASSTEVSSYNEQFFGPGTRLTVL.

This clone was counted once. The chain recombines TRBV5-6 with TRBJ1-5, with D hard to call. In germline, CDR1 is SGHDT, CDR2 YYEEEE. Trimming cost V 2 bases and J 0 bases, with 6 bases left between them. The CDR3 sequence is 14 residues long. DNA for the CDR3: TGTGCCAGCAGCTTCGGGGTTAGCAATCAGCCCCAGCATTTT. The encoded protein is CASSFGVSNQPQHF.

This clone was recorded a few times. CDR3 sequence (DNA): TGCGCCAGCAGTGGGGACAGGGGGATCTACGAGCAGTACTTC. This sequence encodes CASSGDRGIYEQYF. The rearrangement uses TRBV10-2 and TRBJ2-7, with TRBD1 matching 11 bases. Germline CDR1 reads WSHSY; CDR2 reads SAAADI. The CDR3 consists of 14 residues. V gave up 4 bases and J gave up 3 bases; unmatched junction bases: 2.

The V gene is TRBV6-2 or TRBV6-3, the J gene TRBJ2-1, with TRBD1 matching over 8 bases. The germline CDR1 and CDR2 sequences are MNHEY and SVGEGT. V was pared by 5 bases and J by 9 bases, with 9 bases of the junction left unmatched. This CDR3 contains 14 residues. CDR3 region: CASSRTGLVGEQFF. Here the CDR3 DNA reads TGTGCCAGCAGTAGGACAGGGCTTGTCGGTGAGCAGTTCTTC.

The chain is built from TRBV9 and TRBJ2-5, with 9 bases matching TRBD2. The ends lost 4 bases at V and 5 bases at J; junction bases unmatched: 6. Germline V gene data show CDR1 as SGDLS and CDR2 as YYNGEE. The CDR3 spans 14 residues. The CDR3 DNA reads as TGTGCCAGCAGCCCGGGACTAGCCACGGAGACCCAGTACTTC. Translation: CASSPGLATETQYF.

The chain has TRBV7-8 and TRBJ2-7, with 8 nucleotides matching TRBD2. The CDR3 is 14 amino acids. J lost 3 bases, V lost 4 bases, and 5 bases had no gene match. The V gene's germline CDR1 is SGHVS and CDR2 FQNEAQ. The CDR3 DNA follows: TGTGCCAGCAGCTCTACCGGGAGGGTCTACGAGCAGTACTTC. Encoded protein: CASSSTGRVYEQYF.

The chain recombines TRBV7-3 with TRBJ2-5; 9 nucleotides match TRBD1. The CDR3 runs to 14 residues. In germline, CDR1 is SGHTA, CDR2 FQGTGA. With V trimmed by 6 bases and J by 5 bases, 7 bases remained unmatched. The CDR3 is CASRRTGEVETQYF. For the CDR3, the DNA is TGTGCCAGCAGGCGGACAGGGGAGGTCGAGACCCAGTACTTC.

The rearrangement links TRBV5-1 to TRBJ1-1; D unclear. V was trimmed by 0 bases and J by 4 bases, leaving 10 bases between them. Germline-derived CDR1 and CDR2 are SGHRS and YFSETQ. The CDR3 contains 14 residues. For the CDR3, the DNA is TGCGCCAGCAGCTTGGTAGCTGGGAGCACTGAAGCTTTCTTT. This gives the protein CASSLVAGSTEAFF.

This clone was found once. V usage is TRBV27 and J usage is TRBJ2-1; 10 nucleotides agree with TRBD1. With V trimmed by 4 bases and J by 7 bases, 7 bases remained unmatched. Germline V CDR1 and CDR2: MNHEY, SMNVEV (reference sequence). This CDR3 is 15 amino acids long. Here the CDR3 DNA reads TGTGCCAGCAGTTCCCCGGGACAGGGGATGAATGAGCAGTTCTTC. This sequence encodes CASSSPGQGMNEQFF.

CDR3 coding DNA: TGTGCCAGCAGCCTCGGGGGACAGGGTAAATCCGAGCAGTACTTC. This codes for CASSLGGQGKSEQYF. The V call is TRBV28, the J call TRBJ2-7; TRBD1 matches at 9 bases. CDR3 length: 15 amino acids. CDR1 is MDHEN, CDR2 SYDVKM, per germline. Trimming cost V 6 bases and J 6 bases; bases outside gene matches: 12.

This clone turned up a few times. V and J are TRBV6-4 and TRBJ2-6; D is ambiguous. CDR1 and CDR2 from the germline V gene are MRHNA and SNTAGT. V was shortened by 4 bases and J by 3 bases, with 7 bases between the two germline ends. The CDR3 contains 14 residues. CDR3 in amino acids: CASSASYGANVLTF. In nucleotides, the CDR3 is TGTGCCAGCAGTGCCTCCTATGGGGCCAACGTCCTGACTTTC.

This chain connects TRBV19 to TRBJ2-1, with TRBD2 matching over 9 bases. V shed 3 bases, J shed 7 bases, and the junction held 13 bases outside the gene matches. CDR1 LNHDA and CDR2 SQIVND come from the germline V gene (reference sequence). The CDR3 has 17 residues. CDR3 nucleotide sequence: TGTGCCAGTAGTATCCTTTCTAGCGGGATTAAGGGAAATGAGCAGTTCTTC. This gives the protein CASSILSSGIKGNEQFF.

The rearrangement joins TRBV19 to TRBJ2-1; TRBD2 aligns across 7 bases. This CDR3 has 15 amino acids. Germline-derived CDR1 and CDR2 are LNHDA and SQIVND (reference sequence). V shed 7 bases and J 6 bases; nucleotides not matched to a gene: 12. CDR3 sequence: CASTPRREIVNEQFF. In DNA form, the CDR3 reads TGTGCCAGTACTCCGAGGCGGGAGATTGTCAATGAGCAGTTCTTC.

Only one count was recorded for this clone. The CDR3 DNA reads as TGTGCCACCAGTGATTTTACTAGCGGAGTCACAGATACGCAGTATTTT. This encodes CATSDFTSGVTDTQYF. The rearrangement uses TRBV24-1 and TRBJ2-3; 8 bases align to TRBD2. The CDR3 loop spans 16 amino acids. Germline CDR1 KGHDR, CDR2 SFDVKD. With 1 base clipped from V and 2 bases from J, the junction kept 4 bases outside the gene matches.

The chain couples TRBV10-3 to TRBJ1-1, with no clear D. The CDR3 totals 13 residues. The germline V gene encodes CDR1 ENHRY and CDR2 SYGVKD. Trimming pared 5 bases from V and 1 base from J, leaving 8 bases between. CDR3: CAISFDKNTEAFF. In DNA form, the CDR3 reads TGTGCCATCAGTTTCGACAAGAACACTGAAGCTTTCTTT.

The chain has TRBV15 and TRBJ1-5; no definite D call. Per the germline V gene, CDR1 is LNHNV and CDR2 is YYDKDF (reference sequence). CDR3 length: 14 amino acids. Trimming shortened V by 5 bases and J by 5 bases, and 13 bases separated the two germline ends. CDR3 sequence (DNA): TGTGCCACCAGCGCAGGAGGGCCCCATCAGCCCCAGCATTTT. This translates into CATSAGGPHQPQHF.

Concerning this clone itself: Other nucleotide sequences from this sample produce the same CDR3. The chain recombines TRBV30 with TRBJ2-7, with TRBD2 matching over 11 bases. The germline gives CDR1 GTSNPN, CDR2 SVGIG (reference sequence). With 2 bases clipped from V and 3 bases from J, the junction kept 3 bases outside the gene matches. The CDR3 length is 14 residues. The CDR3 loop is CAWSLGLAGYEQYF. The CDR3 DNA is TGTGCCTGGAGTCTAGGACTAGCGGGCTACGAGCAGTACTTC.

This clone appeared a single time. The chain joins TRBV6-4 to TRBJ2-1; 9 bases fit TRBD2. CDR3 size: 16 residues. Trimming took 0 bases from V and 3 from J; bases not matched to a gene: 3. Germline V gives CDR1 MRHNA, CDR2 SNTAGT. The DNA for the CDR3 is TGTGCCAGCAGTGACTCGGCTAGCGGGAACTACAATGAGCAGTTCTTC. Its protein product is CASSDSASGNYNEQFF.

The gene calls are TRBV30 and TRBJ2-5; TRBD1 aligns across 8 bases. Trimming took 7 bases from V and 1 from J; bases not matched to a gene: 2. The CDR3 extends over 12 amino acids. Germline values: CDR1 GTSNPN, CDR2 SVGIG (reference sequence). CDR3 nucleotides: TGTGCCTATGACAGGGGCCAAGAGACCCAGTACTTC. Protein product: CAYDRGQETQYF.

The chain couples TRBV28 to TRBJ2-2; perhaps TRBD2 as D (5 bases). CDR3 length equals 14 residues. V was clipped by 3 bases and J by 2 bases, with 7 bases between them. Germline CDR1 MDHEN, CDR2 SYDVKM. CDR3 in DNA: TGTGCCAGCAGTTTTTCGGGAAACACCGGGGAGCTGTTTTTT. Protein product: CASSFSGNTGELFF.

The V and J genes are TRBV29-1 and TRBJ2-2, with TRBD2 as a possible D gene (5 bases). Germline V CDR1 and CDR2: SQVTM, ANQGSEA. Trimming cost V 0 bases and J 5 bases, with 10 bases left between them. The CDR3 is 14 amino acids. The CDR3 sequence is CSVEDHRTTGELFF. The CDR3 DNA is TGCAGCGTTGAAGATCACCGGACTACCGGGGAGCTGTTTTTT.

This clone was recorded a few times. Written as DNA, the CDR3 is TGTGCCATCAATATAGCGGGAGTTGGCACCGGGGAGCTGTTTTTT. This encodes CAINIAGVGTGELFF. The rearrangement joins TRBV10-3 to TRBJ2-2; 9 bases map to TRBD2. Germline loops: CDR1 ENHRY, CDR2 SYGVKD. This CDR3 comprises 15 residues. Germline trimming cut 7 bases from V and 4 bases from J; bases unmatched to any gene: 7.

The chain recombines TRBV7-2 with TRBJ2-7; possible D gene TRBD2, 5 bases. Germline loops: CDR1 SGHTA, CDR2 FQGNSA. Trimming took off 5 bases at V and 4 bases at J, with 15 bases between the two ends. The length of the CDR3 is 14 residues. CDR3: CASSLGGSKYEQYF. The CDR3 DNA is TGTGCCAGCAGCCTGGGCGGGTCAAAGTACGAGCAGTACTTC.